The source of this T cell receptor (beta chain) is a study of CD8 T cells in Susac syndrome. Findings and caveats of the study: The study acknowledged a relatively small number of individuals in its TCR sequencing and HLA analysis.

Stable or active relapsing-remitting multiple sclerosis, untreated and meeting revised McDonald criteria, defined the controls. When the RNA was reverse transcribed, random hexamers were used with an input of about 0.45 to 1 ug. Across 54 Vbeta and 13 Jbeta, immunoSEQ multiplex PCR amplified TCR beta CDR3. Each CDR3 protein gets one entry after TCRdb re-called the immunoSEQ multiplex PCR reads with MiXCR. This repertoire shows approximately 230,000 distinct CDR3 sequences, 90% to 95% found once; its top ten account for around 0.072%. Remarks on this clonotype: Its target is not known.

In germline, CDR1 is SNHLY, CDR2 FYNNEI. V lost 3 bases to trimming and J lost 2 bases; unmatched junction nucleotides: 6. This CDR3 spans 15 amino acids. What was sequenced was CD4+ T cells from PBMCs. This chain uses TRBV2 with TRBJ1-1; 7 bases fit TRBD1. This receptor was obtained from a human donor with multiple sclerosis. The CDR3 region is CASSDRYRGNTEAFF. The CDR3 region has the DNA TGTGCCAGCAGTGACCGCTACAGGGGAAACACTGAAGCTTTCTTT.